These 9 T cell receptor beta chains were sequenced from one sample in a study of cytomegalovirus exposure and HLA in healthy donors (dated by TCRdb to 2016 to 2017). The library was built by means of the immunoSEQ multiplex PCR assay. For the multiplex PCR, a mixture combining 60 forward primers for TCR Vbeta segments and 13 reverse primers for TCR Jbeta segments was used. The immuneACCESS repertoire file appears here via TCRdb, limited to in-frame rearrangements. These files lack a portion of the clones; in checked studies, under half of the deficit traces to unresolved V genes, and the cause of the others is not known. The table for this sample lists approximately 130,000 clones. Roughly 2% of the sample belongs to the ten largest clones. The sample taken for sequencing was PBMCs. Receptors were obtained from a woman aged 55-70 years in good health and CMV-seronegative.

This chain uses TRBV6-6 with TRBJ2-2; D unresolved. The CDR3 spans 15 residues. Trimming cost V 6 bases and J 6 bases, with 17 bases left between them. Germline-derived CDR1 and CDR2 are MNHNY and SVGAGI (reference sequence). The CDR3 DNA is TGTGCCAGCAGCCCGTCTGATCGGAGCGCCGGGGAGCTGTTTTTT. This translates into CASSPSDRSAGELFF.

The V and J genes are TRBV11-2 and TRBJ1-1; 8 bases are a match to TRBD1. Unmatched junction bases numbered 6, after V lost 1 base and J lost 2 bases. Germline loops: CDR1 SGHAT, CDR2 FQNNGV. This CDR3 spans 16 amino acids. CDR3 DNA sequence: TGTGCCAGCAGCTTAGGGCGGGACAGGAGTAACACTGAAGCTTTCTTT. It yields the protein CASSLGRDRSNTEAFF. Full variable domain (rest looked up from reference TRBV11-2 and TRBJ1-1): EAGVAQSPRYKIIEKRQSVAFWCNPISGHATLYWYQQILGQGPKLLIQFQNNGVVDDSQLPKDRFSAERLKGVDSTLKIQPAKLEDSAVYLCASSLGRDRSNTEAFFGQGTRLTVV.

The CDR3 region is CASSLGSSGRQETQYF. The DNA of the CDR3 is TGTGCCAGCAGCTTAGGGAGTAGCGGGAGACAAGAGACCCAGTACTTC. This rearrangement joins TRBV11-2 to TRBJ2-5; 9 nucleotides align to TRBD2. V was clipped by 1 base and J by 2 bases; unmatched bases: 5. This CDR3 contains 16 residues. Germline lookup yields CDR1 SGHAT and CDR2 FQNNGV.

The chain couples TRBV11-1 to TRBJ2-3; 8 bases match TRBD2. Germline CDR1 is SGHAT and CDR2 is FQDESV (reference sequence). There are 16 residues in the CDR3. The trim removed 2 bases at V and 3 bases at J, leaving 7 bases unmatched. The CDR3 loop reads CASSLFLAGGTDTQYF. The CDR3 DNA reads as TGTGCCAGCAGCTTATTTCTGGCGGGGGGTACAGATACGCAGTATTTT.

The chain uses TRBV30 and TRBJ2-7, with a weak D call TRBD1 (5 bases). V was pared by 3 bases and J by 2 bases, with 8 bases between. The CDR3 is 12 residues long. CDR1 and CDR2 from the germline V gene are GTSNPN and SVGIG (reference sequence). CDR3 in DNA: TGTGCCTGGAGCAGGGAAACCTACGAGCAGTACTTC. Translation: CAWSRETYEQYF. Filled out from reference TRBV30 and TRBJ2-7, the complete variable domain reads SQTIHQWPATLVQPVGSPLSLECTVEGTSNPNLYWYRQAAGRGLQLLFYSVGIGQISSEVPQNLSASRPQDRQFILSSKKLLLSDSGFYLCAWSRETYEQYFGPGTRLTVT.

The chain employs TRBV6-6 and TRBJ1-2; 7 bases are a match to TRBD1. Germline lookup yields CDR1 MNHNY and CDR2 SVGAGI (reference sequence). The CDR3 covers 13 residues. The V gene end was trimmed by 2 bases and the J gene end by 7 bases; junction bases not matched to a gene: 4. CDR3: CASSYPTGPGYTF. The CDR3 region has the DNA TGTGCCAGCAGTTACCCGACAGGGCCTGGCTACACCTTC.

The chain combines TRBV14 with TRBJ2-7; TRBD2 is a possible D gene (5 bases). The germline V gene has CDR1 SGHDN and CDR2 FVKESK. V was pared by 5 bases and J by 1 base, with 12 bases between. There are 14 residues in the CDR3. CDR3 sequence reads: CASSFSRGSYEQYF. The CDR3 DNA sequence: TGTGCCAGCAGCTTCTCACGGGGTTCCTACGAGCAGTACTTC. Full variable domain (outside the CDR3, taken from reference TRBV14 and TRBJ2-7): EAGVTQFPSHSVIEKGQTVTLRCDPISGHDNLYWYRRVMGKEIKFLLHFVKESKQDESGMPNNRFLAERTGGTYSTLKVQPAELEDSGVYFCASSFSRGSYEQYFGPGTRLTVT.

The chain employs TRBV11-1 and TRBJ2-7, with 10 nucleotides matching TRBD1. Germline V gene sequence: CDR1 SGHAT, CDR2 FQDESV (reference sequence). The CDR3 contains 15 residues. Losses at the gene ends were 3 bases for V and 4 bases for J; bases not matched to a gene: 6. CDR3 loop: CASSFGQGEIYEQYF. In DNA, the CDR3 is TGTGCCAGCAGCTTCGGACAGGGGGAAATATACGAGCAGTACTTC.

The chain recombines TRBV30 with TRBJ2-3; 7 nucleotides agree with TRBD1. Germline trimming cut 2 bases from V and 4 bases from J; bases unmatched to any gene: 3. Looked up from germline, CDR1 is GTSNPN and CDR2 is SVGIG (reference sequence). This CDR3 has 13 residues. This chain's CDR3 is CAWSSQGADTQYF. The CDR3, as DNA: TGTGCCTGGAGTTCGCAGGGGGCAGATACGCAGTATTTT.